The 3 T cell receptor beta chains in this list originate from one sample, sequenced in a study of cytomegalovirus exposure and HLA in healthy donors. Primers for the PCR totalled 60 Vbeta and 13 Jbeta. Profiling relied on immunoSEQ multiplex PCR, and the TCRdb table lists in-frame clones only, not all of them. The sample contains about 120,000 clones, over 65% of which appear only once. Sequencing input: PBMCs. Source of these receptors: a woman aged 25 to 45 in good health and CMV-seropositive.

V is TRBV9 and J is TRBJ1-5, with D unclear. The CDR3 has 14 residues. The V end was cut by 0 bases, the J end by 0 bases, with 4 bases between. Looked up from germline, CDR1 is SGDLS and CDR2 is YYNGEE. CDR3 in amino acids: CASSVDGSNQPQHF. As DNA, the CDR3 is TGTGCCAGCAGCGTAGACGGTAGCAATCAGCCCCAGCATTTT. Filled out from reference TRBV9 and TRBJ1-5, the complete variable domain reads DSGVTQTPKHLITATGQRVTLRCSPRSGDLSVYWYQQSLDQGLQFLIQYYNGEERAKGNILERFSAQQFPDLHSELNLSSLELGDSALYFCASSVDGSNQPQHFGDGTRLSIL.

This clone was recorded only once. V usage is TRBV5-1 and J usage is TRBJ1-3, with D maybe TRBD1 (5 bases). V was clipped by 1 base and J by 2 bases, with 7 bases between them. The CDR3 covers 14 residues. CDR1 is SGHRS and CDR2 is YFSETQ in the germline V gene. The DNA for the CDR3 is TGCGCCAGCAGCTTGTGGGGCACTGGAAACACCATATATTTT. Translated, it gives CASSLWGTGNTIYF.

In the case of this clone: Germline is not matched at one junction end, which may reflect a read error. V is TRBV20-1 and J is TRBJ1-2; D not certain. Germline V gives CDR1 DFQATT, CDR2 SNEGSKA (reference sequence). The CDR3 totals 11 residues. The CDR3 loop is CSARAGEQKGF. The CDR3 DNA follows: TGCAGTGCTAGGGCCGGGGAACAGAAAGGATTC.